This T cell receptor (beta chain) was documented in a study of lymphopenia after photon versus proton radiotherapy. Study-wide results and caveats: After lymphocyte nadir, photon-treated repertoires showed oligoclonal expansion, especially CD8+ Temra.

With respect to this clone: Antigen unknown.

TCRdb's copy holds only in-frame clones and misses some; the assay was immunoSEQ multiplex PCR. Of about 26,000 clones listed, 75% to 90% are singletons. The origin of this receptor is a man aged 30-40 years with gastric cancer. Sequencing used peripheral blood, obtained from a patient treated with photon-based radiotherapy.

CDR3 sequence reads: CASSLDGRGSSYEQYF. The CDR3 nucleotides are TGTGCCAGCAGCTTAGATGGGCGGGGGAGCTCCTACGAGCAGTACTTC. This chain links TRBV13 with TRBJ2-7, with TRBD2 identical over 7 bases. The CDR3 length is 16 residues. CDR1 is PRHDT and CDR2 is FYEKMQ in the germline V gene (reference sequence). V was clipped by 1 base and J by 0 bases; unmatched bases: 6.